These 27 T cell receptor beta chains share one sample of origin, sequenced in a study of blood T cell repertoires in COVID-19. Some clones are missing from TCRdb's copy, which holds only in-frame ones; the method was immunoSEQ multiplex PCR. Of roughly 140,000 clones listed, approximately 85% are singletons. The sample was peripheral blood. The receptors originated from a man between 45 and 60 years old with acute or convalescent COVID-19.

The CDR3 is CASSLAGTAFTGELFF. CDR3 DNA sequence: TGCGCCAGCAGCTTGGCGGGGACAGCCTTCACCGGGGAGCTGTTTTTT. The chain carries TRBV5-1 and TRBJ2-2, with TRBD1 matching over 7 bases. Trimming removed 0 bases from V and 4 bases from J; junction bases left unmatched: 6. The V gene's germline CDR1 is SGHRS and CDR2 YFSETQ. This CDR3 is 16 amino acids long.

The chain combines TRBV10-2 with TRBJ2-7; D perhaps matches TRBD1 (5 bases). From germline, CDR1 is WSHSY and CDR2 SAAADI. This CDR3 is 15 amino acids long. Trimming shortened V by 7 bases and J by 6 bases, and 22 bases separated the two germline ends. The CDR3: CASNPYDSESREQYF. The CDR3 coding sequence is TGCGCCAGCAACCCCTACGACAGCGAAAGTCGCGAGCAGTACTTC.

V is TRBV6-2 or TRBV6-3 and J is TRBJ2-7, with 9 nucleotides matching TRBD1. Germline V gene sequence: CDR1 MNHEY, CDR2 SVGEGT. V was pared by 5 bases and J by 0 bases, with 2 bases of the junction left unmatched. The CDR3 has 14 amino acids. CDR3 sequence: CASSPDRGSYEQYF. CDR3 in DNA: TGTGCCAGCAGTCCGGACAGGGGCTCCTACGAGCAGTACTTC.

V gene TRBV4-1 combines with J gene TRBJ2-5; TRBD2 matches at 12 bases. The V segment lost 3 bases and the J segment 2 bases; nucleotides outside the gene matches: 7. The CDR3 spans 17 residues. Germline V lookup: CDR1 MGHRA, CDR2 YSYEKL. The DNA of the CDR3 is TGCGCCAGCAGCCACCTAAGGACTAGCGGGGAACAAGAGACCCAGTACTTC. Its translation is CASSHLRTSGEQETQYF.

This clone was seen just once. This chain connects TRBV4-1 to TRBJ1-5; 8 bases are shared with TRBD1. CDR1 and CDR2 from the germline V gene are MGHRA and YSYEKL. The CDR3 runs 16 residues. Trimming took 1 base from V and 4 from J; bases not matched to a gene: 6. The CDR3 sequence is CASSQAGTGFNQPQHF. The CDR3 DNA follows: TGCGCCAGCAGCCAAGCCGGGACAGGCTTTAATCAGCCCCAGCATTTT.

This chain links TRBV29-1 with TRBJ2-7, with a tentative D call TRBD1 (6 bases). With 4 bases removed from V and 3 bases from J, the gap between germline ends came to 10 bases. The CDR3 totals 12 residues. Germline V gives CDR1 SQVTM, CDR2 ANQGSEA. The CDR3 protein is CSVVGTIYEQYF. DNA of the CDR3: TGCAGCGTTGTGGGGACAATCTACGAGCAGTACTTC.

J is TRBJ2-5 and V is TRBV5-1, with 7 bases identical to TRBD1. V gave up 6 bases and J gave up 5 bases; unmatched junction bases: 10. Germline V lookup: CDR1 SGHRS, CDR2 YFSETQ. This CDR3 comprises 14 residues. The CDR3 nucleotides read TGCGCCAGCACGCCGGGACAGTCAGGGGAGACCCAGTACTTC. Translated: CASTPGQSGETQYF.

The rearrangement links TRBV7-9 to TRBJ2-6, with D perhaps TRBD1 (6 bases). Germline lookup yields CDR1 SEHNR and CDR2 FQNEAQ (reference sequence). The CDR3 consists of 16 residues. V lost 2 bases and J lost 0, with 8 bases in between. CDR3 DNA sequence: TGTGCCAGCAGCTTACGGGGACACTCTGGGGCCAACGTCCTGACTTTC. This codes for CASSLRGHSGANVLTF. Looking up the rest from reference TRBV7-9 and TRBJ2-6 gives the full variable domain: DTGVSQNPRHKITKRGQNVTFRCDPISEHNRLYWYRQTLGQGPEFLTYFQNEAQLEKSRLLSDRFSAERPKGSFSTLEIQRTEQGDSAMYLCASSLRGHSGANVLTFGAGSRLTVL.

The J gene is TRBJ1-6, the V gene TRBV20-1, with TRBD1 identical over 7 bases. Germline CDR1 reads DFQATT; CDR2 reads SNEGSKA (reference sequence). V dropped 3 bases and J dropped 2; count of bases not matched to a gene: 4. The CDR3 is 15 amino acids. CDR3 loop: CSASTGATYNSPLHF. DNA for the CDR3: TGCAGTGCTAGTACAGGGGCCACCTATAATTCACCCCTCCACTTT.

This rearrangement joins TRBV7-3 to TRBJ2-3; 8 bases align to TRBD2. V was pared by 5 bases and J by 5 bases, with 6 bases of the junction left unmatched. The CDR3 runs 14 residues. In germline, CDR1 is SGHTA, CDR2 FQGTGA. CDR3 sequence reads: CASSTGGPGDTQYF. The DNA of the CDR3 is TGTGCCAGCAGCACGGGAGGGCCTGGAGATACGCAGTATTTT.

The chain uses TRBV6-2 or TRBV6-3 and TRBJ2-2, with no clear D. Germline lookup yields CDR1 MNHEY and CDR2 SVGEGT. The CDR3 spans 14 residues. V was pared by 4 bases and J by 5 bases, with 11 bases between. The CDR3 coding sequence is TGTGCCAGCAGTTCCCCCGGTCGAACCGGGGAGCTGTTTTTT. Translation: CASSSPGRTGELFF.

The chain carries TRBV5-4 and TRBJ2-3; 11 positions agree with TRBD2. This CDR3 has 18 residues. J was trimmed by 0 bases and V by 0 bases; bases with no gene match: 6. Germline CDR1 is SGHNT and CDR2 is YYREEE (reference sequence). CDR3 sequence: CASSLALAGGPSTDTQYF. DNA for the CDR3: TGTGCCAGCAGCTTGGCCCTAGCGGGGGGACCAAGCACAGATACGCAGTATTTT.

The chain is built from TRBV12-3 or TRBV12-4 and TRBJ1-1; D call uncertain. V was clipped by 8 bases and J by 4 bases, with 11 bases between them. The CDR3 totals 12 residues. CDR3 DNA: TGTGCCAGCGAGAGGCGCGGCACTGAAGCTTTCTTT. Translated: CASERRGTEAFF.

A few counts support this clone. J is TRBJ2-1 and V is TRBV27; 9 bases match TRBD2. Germline-derived CDR1 and CDR2 are MNHEY and SMNVEV (reference sequence). CDR3 length: 15 amino acids. Unmatched junction bases numbered 7, after V lost 9 bases and J lost 1 base. CDR3 in DNA: TGTGCCAGTGCTTTTAGCGGGAGTTCCTACAATGAGCAGTTCTTC. This gives the protein CASAFSGSSYNEQFF.

The gene calls are TRBV2 and TRBJ2-2, with TRBD2 matching over 7 bases. With V trimmed by 7 bases and J by 6 bases, 5 bases remained unmatched. The CDR3 is made up of 13 amino acids. Looked up from germline, CDR1 is SNHLY and CDR2 is FYNNEI. The CDR3 here is CASMKRDPGELFF. The CDR3 DNA is TGTGCCAGCATGAAGCGGGATCCCGGGGAGCTGTTTTTT.

In nucleotides, the CDR3 is TGTGCCAGCAGCACGGACAGGGCTGGCGAGCAGTACTTC. It codes for CASSTDRAGEQYF. The V call is TRBV3-1 (or the pseudogene TRBV3-2), the J call TRBJ2-7, with TRBD1 identical over 8 bases. CDR1 and CDR2 from the germline V gene are LGHDT and YNNKEL (reference sequence). The CDR3 is 13 amino acids. J lost 6 bases, V lost 5 bases, and 6 bases had no gene match.

This clone was recorded once. V is TRBV19 and J is TRBJ2-5; D is possibly TRBD1 (6 bases). The CDR3 spans 16 residues. V dropped 5 bases and J dropped 2 bases, with 18 bases sitting between them. Germline V gives CDR1 LNHDA, CDR2 SQIVND (reference sequence). The CDR3, as DNA: TGTGCCAGTAGTCCATCGAGGGGGAGAGGGCAAGAGACCCAGTACTTC. As protein: CASSPSRGRGQETQYF.

The chain couples TRBV24-1 to TRBJ2-1; possibly TRBD2 for D (5 bases). The ends were cut back, 0 bases at V and 13 bases at J, with 12 bases in the middle. This CDR3 comprises 13 residues. CDR1 KGHDR and CDR2 SFDVKD come from the germline V gene. This chain's CDR3 is CATSDLVAGGQFF. CDR3 DNA sequence: TGTGCCACCAGTGATTTGGTGGCGGGCGGTCAGTTCTTC.

The chain joins TRBV5-8 to TRBJ2-6; unclear D gene. Trimming stripped 4 bases from V and 2 bases from J, with 7 bases between. Germline V lookup: CDR1 SGHTS, CDR2 YDEGEE. The CDR3 sequence is 14 residues long. Here the CDR3 reads CASSRRAGANVLTF. DNA of the CDR3: TGTGCCAGCAGCAGGAGAGCTGGGGCCAACGTCCTGACTTTC. Variable domain in full (rest from reference TRBV5-8 and TRBJ2-6): EAGVTQSPTHLIKTRGQQATLRCSPISGHTSVYWYQQALGLGLQFLLWYDEGEERNRGNFPPRFSGRQFPNYSSELNVNALELEDSALYLCASSRRAGANVLTFGAGSRLTVL.

The rearrangement uses TRBV6-5 and TRBJ1-2; D is undetermined. Trimming stripped 1 base from V and 6 bases from J, with 15 bases between. Germline values: CDR1 MNHEY, CDR2 SVGAGI. This CDR3 spans 15 amino acids. The chain's CDR3 is CASSYYSLGNHGYTF. CDR3 nucleotides: TGTGCCAGCAGTTACTACAGCCTCGGGAATCATGGCTACACCTTC.

The gene calls are TRBV2 and TRBJ1-5; TRBD1 is a possible D gene (6 bases). Germline V lookup: CDR1 SNHLY, CDR2 FYNNEI. The CDR3 spans 17 residues. V gave up 7 bases and J gave up 4 bases, with 23 bases separating them. CDR3 bases: TGTGCCAGCACCCCCGAGGGAGGGGGGGGGCAAAATCAGCCCCAGCATTTT. Its protein product is CASTPEGGGGQNQPQHF. Supplemented by reference TRBV2 and TRBJ1-5, the full variable domain reads EPEVTQTPSHQVTQMGQEVILRCVPISNHLYFYWYRQILGQKVEFLVSFYNNEISEKSEIFDDQFSVERPDGSNFTLKIRSTKLEDSAMYFCASTPEGGGGQNQPQHFGDGTRLSIL.

The chain employs TRBV6-4 and TRBJ2-6; 8 bases match TRBD1. Per the germline V gene, CDR1 is MRHNA and CDR2 is SNTAGT. The ends lost 5 bases at V and 0 bases at J; junction bases unmatched: 6. The length of the CDR3 is 17 residues. The CDR3 coding sequence is TGTGCCAGCAGTTCCGGGACAGGCGTCTCTGGGGCCAACGTCCTGACTTTC. This gives the protein CASSSGTGVSGANVLTF.

This clone appeared a few times. This chain links TRBV12-2 with TRBJ2-7; the table's D gene call, TRBD1, was not cross checked with the DNA. TRBV12-2 is a known pseudogene. This CDR3 has 17 amino acids. This CDR3 reads CASRSMPGQGISYEQYF. The CDR3 DNA is TGTGCAAGTCGCTCCATGCCGGGACAGGGGATCTCCTACGAGCAGTACTTC.

V and J are TRBV5-8 and TRBJ1-4, with TRBD1 matching over 8 bases. The CDR3 length is 17 residues. V was clipped by 4 bases and J by 0 bases; unmatched bases: 8. The germline V gene encodes CDR1 SGHTS and CDR2 YDEGEE. The CDR3 DNA reads TGTGCCAGCAGCCCCTCCGGGACAGGCGCAACTAATGAAAAACTGTTTTTT. Its protein product is CASSPSGTGATNEKLFF.

The chain links TRBV9 to TRBJ1-3, with D maybe TRBD1 (5 bases). The CDR3 totals 15 residues. Germline V gives CDR1 SGDLS, CDR2 YYNGEE. Trimming took 0 bases from V and 3 from J, leaving 10 bases between them. The CDR3 is CASSVEGSGGNTIYF. Here the CDR3 DNA reads TGTGCCAGCAGCGTAGAGGGGTCAGGTGGAAACACCATATATTTT.

The rearrangement links TRBV10-2 to TRBJ1-2; no firm D call. The CDR3 is 12 residues long. The germline V and J ends were trimmed by 6 bases and 6 bases, with 11 bases remaining between them. Germline V gives CDR1 WSHSY, CDR2 SAAADI. Written as DNA, the CDR3 is TGCGCCAGCAGGGCGGGCGATAATGGCTACACCTTC. Its translation is CASRAGDNGYTF.

The genes are TRBV5-1 and TRBJ2-2; TRBD2 aligns across 12 bases. V lost 2 bases to trimming and J lost 6 bases; unmatched junction nucleotides: 2. CDR1 and CDR2 from the germline V gene are SGHRS and YFSETQ. This CDR3 is 15 amino acids long. Here the CDR3 DNA reads TGCGCCAGCAGCTTAAGACTAGCGGGAGCCGGGGAGCTGTTTTTT. Translating it yields CASSLRLAGAGELFF.